This TCR beta chain was observed in a study of shared clonotypes between healthy human individuals (dated by TCRdb to 2020 to 2021). With respect to the entire study: A couple of women and a few men aged 18 to 49 years were included in the cohort. Per donor, three plates each were used for CD4 naive and CD4 memory, two for CD8 naive, and one for CD8 memory. To estimate repertoire size and how much clonotype sharing occurs between individuals, the study deeply sequenced the blood TCR repertoires of about 5 healthy adults. To increase sequencing depth and limit assay-specific biases, different laboratories used diverse techniques to prepare libraries and sequence TCR repertoires. Per donor, leukapheresis produced somewhere between about 0.9 and 10 billion PBMCs.

Donors were healthy HIV-negative adults with no recently reported acute infections or vaccinations. All donors were Caucasian adults living in Nashville, Tennessee, USA. CD4+ T cells were enriched by magnetic negative selection, after which naive cells were positively selected on CD45RA and the negative fraction was taken as the memory subset. After blood collection by leukapheresis, PBMCs were isolated using Ficoll-Histopaque density gradient centrifugation and then cryopreserved in the vapor phase of liquid nitrogen. Analytical flow cytometry was used to check the purity and quantity of every magnetically sorted T cell population. Each sorted fraction had its genomic DNA isolated and then quantified by UV absorbance on a Nanodrop 2000c. Using the deep immunoSEQ assay, multiplex PCR amplified TCR CDR3 regions from genomic DNA. Extracted genomic DNA from each cell subset was distributed evenly across all wells of several immunoSEQ 96-well plates, and each plate was treated as a replicate. For sorted subsets, roughly 190 ng of genomic DNA, equivalent to tens of thousands of T cell genomes, went into each replicate PCR. The purified libraries were quantified using a Qubit 3.0 fluorometer, sized with a Bioanalyzer 2100, and then quantified again using the KAPA Library Quantification kit. Every immunoSEQ 96-well plate was sequenced on a separate single-read 150-cycle Illumina NextSeq 550 flow cell. The paper's data handling went like this. Because the immunoSEQ output held only junctional sequences and lacked quality scores, the filtering could not match the filtering applied to full-length reads. To assign V/J genes and CDR3, sequences were annotated against IMGT germline references using PyIR, a Python wrapper for IgBLAST v1.9. Any read was removed if the V/J assignment was weak (E-value above 1e-6), the CDR3 was missing, or the read contained stop codons, out-of-frame junctions, or ambiguous translated residues. V3J clonotypes were defined as sequences sharing an identical inferred V gene, J gene, and CDR3 amino acid sequence. To compute the percentage overlap between repertoires, the number of shared unique clonotypes was divided by the size of the smaller repertoire. Three approaches were used to assess repertoire richness: RTK rarefaction, the Chao1 estimator, and Recon v2.1 estimates of unobserved clonotypes. OLGA was used to compute generation probabilities for all TCRbeta clonotypes that the gDNA method yielded from a few donors. TCRdb limited this immuneACCESS table to in-frame rearrangements with V and J called. A share of clones is missing; checked studies link under half to unresolved V genes, and the rest is unexplained. V, J and clone size reflect that table, while D and trimming were determined from the DNA. Present in this sample are around 1.4 million clones, around 98.5% of which were seen just once. The ten most abundant clones make up approximately 0.38% of the sample.

Study-wide findings and limitations: Pairwise subsampling indicated that sequencing depth was expected to affect the degree of clonotype sharing among donors. Compared with non-shared clonotypes, the clonotypes found in all four sorted-subset donors had higher generation probabilities. When a few donors were compared, the shared fraction of clonotypes was about 5% for naive CD4, around 3.5% for naive CD8, 2.3% for memory CD4, and 0.4% for memory CD8. Because the study included a small number of donors, the genetic and exposure-history diversity represented was limited. Naive subsets generally had larger estimated clonotype richness than memory subsets did. Even with the large sequencing depth, rarefaction of the sorted-subset datasets indicated that sequencing was incomplete. Sampling was restricted to blood, and TCR repertoires in tissue are likely to differ from TCR repertoires in blood.

The germline V gene provides CDR1 SGDLS and CDR2 YYNGEE. The CDR3, cysteine through phenylalanine, is 13 amino acids long. The DNA shown is the 39-base CDR3, in frame from base 1. V drops 2 bases and J drops 4 bases, leaving 4 bases in between. As to this clone: Its antigen has not been determined. Base qualities are not recorded, but no much larger clone differs from it by a single base. The same CDR3 arises from other DNA sequences in this sample as well.

The chain links TRBV9 with TRBJ2-6; no D gene can be assigned with confidence. Sequenced: naive CD4+ T cells sorted from blood. The cell subset or site label on this specimen signifies: CD45RA+ positively selected. The sequence came from a man aged 25 to 40 in good health. The CDR3 reads CASSVAGANVLTF. The DNA reads as follows: TGTGCCAGCAGCGTGGCCGGGGCCAACGTCCTGACTTTC.